This is a list of T cell receptor beta chains from one sample in a study of CD8 T cells in ankylosing spondylitis. Via MiXCR, TCRdb re-called the 5' RACE reads, giving one row per CDR3 protein. This table holds 180,000 or so distinct CDR3 sequences, approximately 10% found once. Specimen: blood, either unsorted or a sorted T cell fraction (not recorded which). The receptors originated from a male donor with ankylosing spondylitis or in good health (not recorded which). Each CDR3 is given without its conserved first and last residue.

J: TRBJ2-7; V: TRBV6-1; CDR3: ASRGADRGTYEQY
J: TRBJ2-3; V: TRBV5-1; CDR3: ASSFSGSYTDTQY
J: TRBJ2-7; V: TRBV29-1; CDR3: SVASGTSGYEQY
J: TRBJ2-5; V: TRBV29-1; CDR3: SVRPSQETQY
J: TRBJ2-5; V: TRBV7-2; CDR3: ASSLFSGETQY
J: TRBJ2-7; V: TRBV4-1; CDR3: ASSQSERTSGIREQY
J: TRBJ1-1; V: TRBV7-2; CDR3: ASSLQWVGTEAF
J: TRBJ1-1; V: TRBV12-3/TRBV12-4; CDR3: ASSAHRERTEAF
J: TRBJ2-3; V: TRBV7-9; CDR3: ASSPNAAADTQY
J: TRBJ2-2; V: TRBV7-8; CDR3: ASRLAGGSNTGELF
J: TRBJ2-5; V: TRBV4-2; CDR3: ASSQDGPGGLGQGETQY
J: TRBJ2-7; V: TRBV29-1; CDR3: SGTDPPGEQY
J: TRBJ2-3; V: TRBV7-2; CDR3: ASSSRRAASTDTQY
J: TRBJ2-3; V: TRBV5-1; CDR3: ASRPDTDTQY
J: TRBJ1-2; V: TRBV7-9; CDR3: ASSPNGASGYT
J: TRBJ2-7; V: TRBV12-3/TRBV12-4; CDR3: ATALGSGVEQY
J: TRBJ2-1; V: TRBV11-2; CDR3: ASSLRAGSGNEQF
J: TRBJ1-1; V: TRBV7-6; CDR3: VSSARTVNTEAF
J: TRBJ2-5; V: TRBV12-3/TRBV12-4; CDR3: ASSLGLAGGKETQY
J: TRBJ1-2; V: TRBV6-1; CDR3: ASRIMTGGDYGYT
J: TRBJ1-5; V: TRBV6-1; CDR3: ASRRTGDQPQH
J: TRBJ2-5; V: TRBV5-1; CDR3: ASSRADREGETQY